These 4 T cell receptor beta chains came from one sample sequenced in a study of identical twins. TCRdb redid the calling of the 5' RACE reads with MiXCR, one entry per CDR3 protein. The data contain hundreds of thousands of distinct CDR3 sequences, about 18% of them singletons. These data also formed part of another study, on T cells expressing NK-cell markers.

The sample taken for sequencing was PBMCs. All receptors derive from a woman between 18 and 29 years old in good health.

V gene TRBV5-5 combines with J gene TRBJ1-5, with D tentatively TRBD1 (6 bases). V shed 1 base and J shed 7 bases, with 15 bases lying between them. CDR1 is SGHKS and CDR2 is YYEKEE in the germline V gene (reference sequence). The CDR3 consists of 15 residues. DNA for the CDR3: TGTGCCAGCAGCTTGTGGAATGCAGGGGAACAGCCCCAGCATTTT. This gives the protein CASSLWNAGEQPQHF.

The J gene is TRBJ2-7, the V gene TRBV7-6; perhaps TRBD1 as D (5 bases). Trimming left V 5 bases short and J 4 bases short, with 15 bases between. Germline V lookup: CDR1 SGHVS, CDR2 FNYEAQ. The CDR3 extends over 14 amino acids. For the CDR3, the DNA is TGTGCCAGCAGCCTGTCAGGGATCCCATACGAGCAGTACTTC. Its translation: CASSLSGIPYEQYF. The entire variable domain, with the rest obtained from reference TRBV7-6 and TRBJ2-7, is as follows: GAGVSQSPRYKVTKRGQDVALRCDPISGHVSLYWYRQALGQGPEFLTYFNYEAQQDKSGLPNDRFSAERPEGSISTLTIQRTEQRDSAMYRCASSLSGIPYEQYFGPGTRLTVT.

The chain is built from TRBV12-3 or TRBV12-4 and TRBJ2-7; 8 nucleotides agree with TRBD2. The CDR3 is made up of 15 amino acids. Trimming at V came to 7 bases and at J to 3 bases, leaving 11 bases not matched to a gene. Here the CDR3 DNA reads TGTGCCAGCAAGCGGGGCACTAGCGGAAACTACGAGCAGTACTTC. Its protein is CASKRGTSGNYEQYF.

The J gene is TRBJ2-7, the V gene TRBV7-9; D not resolved. V lost 8 bases and J lost 2, with 13 bases in between. CDR3 length: 13 residues. Germline V gene lookup returns CDR1 SEHNR and CDR2 FQNEAQ (reference sequence). This CDR3 is CASGPGLPYEQYF. For the CDR3, the DNA is TGTGCCAGCGGCCCCGGGCTCCCCTACGAGCAGTACTTC.